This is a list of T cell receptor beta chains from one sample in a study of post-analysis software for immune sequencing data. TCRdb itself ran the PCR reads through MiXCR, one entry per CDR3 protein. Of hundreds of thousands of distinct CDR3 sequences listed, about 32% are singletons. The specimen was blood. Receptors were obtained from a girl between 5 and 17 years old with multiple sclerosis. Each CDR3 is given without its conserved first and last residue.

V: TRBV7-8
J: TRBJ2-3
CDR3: ASSLESRSTQY

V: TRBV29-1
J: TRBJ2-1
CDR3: SVIPYNEQF

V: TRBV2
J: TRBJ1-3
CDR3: ASSGNRAGNTIY

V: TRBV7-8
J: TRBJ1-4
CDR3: ASSLAPLDKAREKLF

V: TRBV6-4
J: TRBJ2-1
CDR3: ASSYASGSLDEQF

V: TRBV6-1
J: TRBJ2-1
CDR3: ASQRVPTGGSYNEQF

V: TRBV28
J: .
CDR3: ASNPYGESKETQY

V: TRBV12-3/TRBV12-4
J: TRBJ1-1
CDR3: ASSSGTRNTEAF

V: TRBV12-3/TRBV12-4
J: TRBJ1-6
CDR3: ASSLQGWNSPLH

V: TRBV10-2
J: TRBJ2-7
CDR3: ASRVIDGYEQY

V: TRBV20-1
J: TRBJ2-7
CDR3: SARDLRTGPYEQY